This is a list of T cell receptor beta chains from one sample in a study of CD8+ T cells in alopecia areata. Repertoires were generated with immunoSEQ multiplex PCR, while TCRdb's copy carries only in-frame clones and drops some. Counted here are 100,000 to 130,000 clones, 50% to 70% occurring once; the ten biggest clones make up 20% to 25%. Sequences were obtained from NKG2D-low CD8+ T cells sorted from blood. These receptors were collected from a human donor with alopecia areata. CDR3s include the opening cysteine and the closing phenylalanine or tryptophan. The D gene is left open where the match is weak. Clone size is not always given. Where it is, it says once, few, many or a class for expanded clones.

11	NA	TRBV2	TRBJ2-2	NA	CASSHNGELFF	TGTGCCAGCAGCCACAACGGGGAGCTGTTTTTT
12	TRBD1	TRBV2	TRBJ1-1	NA	CASRQGSTEAFF	TGTGCCAGCAGACAGGGGAGCACTGAAGCTTTCTTT
13	NA	TRBV13	TRBJ2-3	few	CASSPRGTDTQYF	TGTGCCAGCAGCCCCCGAGGGACAGATACGCAGTATTTT
14	NA	TRBV7-9	TRBJ1-5	NA	CASSLAPQSQPQHF	TGTGCCAGCAGCTTAGCTCCGCAGTCACAGCCCCAGCATTTT
14	NA	TRBV28	TRBJ2-5	NA	CASSLLGLSETQYF	TGTGCCAGCAGTTTATTGGGGTTATCAGAGACCCAGTACTTC
17	NA	TRBV7-2	TRBJ2-5	NA	CASSLALLRAHQETQYF	TGTGCCAGCAGCTTAGCCCTCCTAAGGGCCCACCAAGAGACCCAGTACTTC
15	NA	TRBV4-1	TRBJ1-1	NA	CASSQSGHLNTGAFF	TGCGCCAGCAGCCAATCTGGACATTTGAACACTGGAGCTTTCTTT
13	NA	TRBV7-7	TRBJ2-7	NA	CASSPIGGYEQYF	TGTGCTAGCAGCCCCATAGGGGGCTACGAGCAGTACTTC
13	TRBD2	TRBV6-6	TRBJ2-1	NA	CASSYLGTSAQFF	TGTGCCAGCAGTTACCTAGGGACTAGCGCGCAGTTCTTC
13	NA	TRBV7-3	TRBJ1-1	NA	CASSPQMNTEAFF	TGTGCCAGCAGCCCTCAGATGAACACTGAAGCTTTCTTT
17	TRBD2	TRBV5-6	TRBJ2-1	NA	CASSLVDGLAGSRGQFF	TGTGCCAGCAGCTTGGTTGACGGACTAGCGGGTTCCCGAGGGCAGTTCTTC
12	NA	TRBV5-6	TRBJ1-1	once	CASSLGSAEAFF	TGTGCCAGCAGCTTGGGAAGCGCTGAAGCTTTCTTT
15	TRBD1	TRBV7-9	TRBJ2-7	NA	CASSLRGTGSYEQYF	TGTGCCAGCAGCTTAAGGGGGACAGGGTCCTACGAGCAGTACTTC
12	NA	TRBV7-9	TRBJ2-7	NA	CASSFQGREQYF	TGTGCCAGCAGCTTTCAAGGGCGCGAGCAGTACTTC
18	TRBD2	TRBV28	TRBJ2-7	NA	CASSYQIGTSGRLLRSYF	TGTGCCAGCAGTTATCAAATTGGGACTAGCGGGAGACTCCTACGAAGTTACTTC
17	NA	TRBV15	TRBJ2-1	NA	CATSTGPKNSSYNEQFF	TGTGCCACCTCCACAGGGCCTAAGAATAGCTCCTACAATGAGCAGTTCTTC
13	NA	TRBV4-1	TRBJ2-3	NA	CASSQVGVDTQYF	TGCGCCAGCAGCCAAGTGGGAGTAGATACGCAGTATTTT
15	NA	TRBV6-5	TRBJ2-7	NA	CASSFSSVSSYEQYF	TGTGCCAGCAGTTTCAGTAGCGTGAGCTCCTACGAGCAGTACTTC
15	NA	TRBV9	TRBJ1-2	NA	CASSVGGALAGGYTF	TGTGCCAGCAGCGTAGGTGGGGCCCTAGCTGGCGGCTACACCTTC
16	NA	TRBV27	TRBJ2-7	NA	CASSQFRLGISYEQYF	TGTGCCAGCAGTCAGTTCAGACTAGGTATCTCCTACGAGCAGTACTTC
16	NA	TRBV5-6	TRBJ2-2	few	CASSLEGLAGTGELFF	TGTGCCAGCAGCTTGGAGGGGCTCGCGGGCACCGGGGAGCTGTTTTTT
16	TRBD2	TRBV4-1	TRBJ2-1	NA	CASSQEGLAGVEEQFF	TGCGCCAGCAGCCAAGAAGGTCTAGCGGGAGTAGAAGAGCAGTTCTTC
15	NA	TRBV15	TRBJ2-1	NA	CATSSRPNGVNEQFF	TGTGCCACCAGTTCCCGACCTAACGGTGTCAATGAGCAGTTCTTC
14	NA	TRBV6-6	TRBJ1-2	NA	CASSYSSSGSDYTF	TGTGCCAGCAGTTACTCGAGTTCTGGAAGTGACTACACCTTC
11	NA	TRBV29-1	TRBJ2-1	once	CSVEARYEQFF	TGCAGCGTTGAGGCTCGCTATGAGCAGTTCTTC
14	NA	TRBV13	TRBJ2-2	NA	CASSLWAEGGELFF	TGTGCCAGCAGCTTATGGGCGGAGGGCGGGGAGCTGTTTTTT
16	NA	TRBV7-8	TRBJ1-1	few	CASSPERRILNTEAFF	TGTGCCAGCAGCCCCGAGCGTCGGATCCTGAACACTGAAGCTTTCTTT
13	NA	TRBV27	TRBJ2-7	NA	CASSLARGYEQYF	TGTGCCAGCAGTTTAGCCAGGGGATACGAGCAGTACTTC
14	NA	TRBV27	TRBJ2-2	NA	CASTVSGGTGELFF	TGTGCCAGCACTGTGTCCGGTGGCACCGGGGAGCTGTTTTTT
17	NA	TRBV5-1	TRBJ2-6	once	CASSLGRDFPGANVLTF	TGCGCCAGCAGCTTGGGTAGAGACTTCCCCGGGGCCAACGTCCTGACTTTC
15	TRBD1	TRBV7-9	TRBJ2-3	NA	CASSLTGTGTDTQYF	TGTGCCAGCAGCTTAACAGGGACAGGCACAGATACGCAGTATTTT
16	NA	TRBV29-1	TRBJ2-1	NA	CSVRGAGGISYNEQFF	TGCAGCGTTAGGGGAGCCGGCGGGATCTCCTACAATGAGCAGTTCTTC
11	TRBD2	TRBV28	TRBJ2-7	NA	CATAGGYEQYF	TGTGCCACCGCGGGGGGATACGAGCAGTACTTC
14	NA	TRBV7-7	TRBJ2-6	NA	CASSPWSGANVLTF	TGTGCTAGCAGCCCCTGGTCTGGGGCCAACGTCCTGACTTTC
16	TRBD2	TRBV28	TRBJ2-1	medium-sized	CASSQSSGRVYNEQFF	TGTGCCAGCAGTCAGTCTAGCGGGAGGGTCTACAATGAGCAGTTCTTC
13	NA	TRBV27	TRBJ2-5	NA	CASSHGGAKTQYF	TGTGCCAGCAGCCACGGGGGCGCAAAGACCCAGTACTTC